Listed below are T cell receptor beta chains from one sample, sequenced in a study of blood T cell repertoires in COVID-19. Profiling relied on immunoSEQ multiplex PCR, and the TCRdb table lists in-frame clones only, not all of them. The sample shows 130,000 to 150,000 clones, over 80% of them seen only once. Specimen: peripheral blood. Receptor source: a woman aged 45 to 65 with acute or convalescent COVID-19. Each CDR3 is given with its conserved first and last residue. Fields, in order: CDR3 DNA, CDR3 protein, V gene, J gene, D gene, clone size, CDR3 length. A D gene is named only where the DNA matches it firmly. The listing skips clone size in some rows; elsewhere it reads once, few, many or a size class.

CDR3 DNA: TGTGCCAGCAGTGGGGAGATCGGCAATCAGCCCCAGCATTTT
CDR3 protein: CASSGEIGNQPQHF
V gene: TRBV2
J gene: TRBJ1-5
D gene: .
clone size: once
CDR3 length: 14

CDR3 DNA: TGTGCCAGCAGTTTAAGGTGGAGGCAAATAGGTTCACCCCTCCACTTT
CDR3 protein: CASSLRWRQIGSPLHF
V gene: TRBV27
J gene: TRBJ1-6
D gene: .
clone size: once
CDR3 length: 16

CDR3 DNA: TGTGCCAGCAGGGACAGGGGGAACACTGAAGCTTTCTTT
CDR3 protein: CASRDRGNTEAFF
V gene: TRBV2
J gene: TRBJ1-1
D gene: TRBD1
clone size: .
CDR3 length: 13

CDR3 DNA: TGTGCCAGCAGCTTGGCTCTGACAGCAAGCTATGGCTACACCTTC
CDR3 protein: CASSLALTASYGYTF
V gene: TRBV5-6
J gene: TRBJ1-2
D gene: .
clone size: once
CDR3 length: 15

CDR3 DNA: TGTGCCAGCAGTCGGGGACAGTCCCGTGGCTCCTATAATTCACCCCTCCACTTT
CDR3 protein: CASSRGQSRGSYNSPLHF
V gene: TRBV6-2/TRBV6-3
J gene: TRBJ1-6
D gene: TRBD1
clone size: .
CDR3 length: 18

CDR3 DNA: TGTGCCAGCAGCCAAGGGGGACGGAGGGCGAATACGCAGTATTTT
CDR3 protein: CASSQGGRRANTQYF
V gene: TRBV3-1/TRBV3-2
J gene: TRBJ2-3
D gene: .
clone size: .
CDR3 length: 15

CDR3 DNA: TGTGCCTGGAGTGCGTACACTGAAGCTTTCTTT
CDR3 protein: CAWSAYTEAFF
V gene: TRBV30
J gene: TRBJ1-1
D gene: .
clone size: .
CDR3 length: 11

CDR3 DNA: TGTGCCAGCAGCGTAGTCCAGGGGGGTGAGACCCAGTACTTC
CDR3 protein: CASSVVQGGETQYF
V gene: TRBV9
J gene: TRBJ2-5
D gene: .
clone size: .
CDR3 length: 14

CDR3 DNA: TGTGCCAGCAGCCCAGCGGGGGGGCGAGGTACGCAGTATTTT
CDR3 protein: CASSPAGGRGTQYF
V gene: TRBV3-1/TRBV3-2
J gene: TRBJ2-3
D gene: TRBD2
clone size: .
CDR3 length: 14

CDR3 DNA: TGTGCCAGCAGGGGTTGGGGGGACAATCAGCCCCAGCATTTT
CDR3 protein: CASRGWGDNQPQHF
V gene: TRBV6-5
J gene: TRBJ1-5
D gene: .
clone size: .
CDR3 length: 14

CDR3 DNA: TGCGCCAGCAGTGAGGGTCTAGCGGGAGGTAATGAGCAGTTCTTC
CDR3 protein: CASSEGLAGGNEQFF
V gene: TRBV10-2
J gene: TRBJ2-1
D gene: TRBD2
clone size: .
CDR3 length: 15

CDR3 DNA: TGTGCCAGCTCGGGACATTCGACCTACGAGCAGTACTTC
CDR3 protein: CASSGHSTYEQYF
V gene: TRBV6-5
J gene: TRBJ2-7
D gene: .
clone size: .
CDR3 length: 13

CDR3 DNA: TGTGCCAGCAGTTACCCGAGCGGGACGACCACCGGGGAGCTGTTTTTT
CDR3 protein: CASSYPSGTTTGELFF
V gene: TRBV6-5
J gene: TRBJ2-2
D gene: TRBD2
clone size: .
CDR3 length: 16

CDR3 DNA: TGTGCCAGCAGCGCCATAGCGGGGGGTTACGGTGAGCAGTTCTTC
CDR3 protein: CASSAIAGGYGEQFF
V gene: TRBV9
J gene: TRBJ2-1
D gene: TRBD2
clone size: .
CDR3 length: 15

CDR3 DNA: TGTGCCAGCAGCCCCGGGACTGGTTTCTACGAGCAGTACTTC
CDR3 protein: CASSPGTGFYEQYF
V gene: TRBV5-4
J gene: TRBJ2-7
D gene: .
clone size: .
CDR3 length: 14

CDR3 DNA: TGTGCCAGTAGTCCGTGGGGCTTCAGCGATGGCTACACCTTC
CDR3 protein: CASSPWGFSDGYTF
V gene: TRBV19
J gene: TRBJ1-2
D gene: .
clone size: .
CDR3 length: 14

CDR3 DNA: TGTGCCATCGGGCGGGGAGGGCCTAATGAGCAGTTCTTC
CDR3 protein: CAIGRGGPNEQFF
V gene: TRBV10-3
J gene: TRBJ2-1
D gene: TRBD2
clone size: .
CDR3 length: 13

CDR3 DNA: TGTGCCAGCAGTCCAGGGCCGGATCAGCCCCAGCATTTT
CDR3 protein: CASSPGPDQPQHF
V gene: TRBV6-4
J gene: TRBJ1-5
D gene: .
clone size: .
CDR3 length: 13

CDR3 DNA: TGTGCCAGCAGCCCCTCAGTGATGAACACTGAAGCTTTCTTT
CDR3 protein: CASSPSVMNTEAFF
V gene: TRBV6-4
J gene: TRBJ1-1
D gene: .
clone size: .
CDR3 length: 14

CDR3 DNA: TGTGCCAGCAGCTTAGCGCAGGGGGCGTGGGAGACCCAGTACTTC
CDR3 protein: CASSLAQGAWETQYF
V gene: TRBV7-9
J gene: TRBJ2-5
D gene: TRBD1
clone size: .
CDR3 length: 15

CDR3 DNA: TGTGCCAGCTGCCGGGACAGGAGATGGTATAGCAATCAGCCCCAGCATTTT
CDR3 protein: CASCRDRRWYSNQPQHF
V gene: TRBV28
J gene: TRBJ1-5
D gene: TRBD1
clone size: .
CDR3 length: 17

CDR3 DNA: TGTGCCAGCAGCCAACTAGCGGGTGGAATGAGCGAGCAGTTCTTC
CDR3 protein: CASSQLAGGMSEQFF
V gene: TRBV14
J gene: TRBJ2-1
D gene: TRBD2
clone size: once
CDR3 length: 15

CDR3 DNA: TGCAGCGTTGGCCTAGCGGCGAACACCGGGGAGCTGTTTTTT
CDR3 protein: CSVGLAANTGELFF
V gene: TRBV29-1
J gene: TRBJ2-2
D gene: TRBD2
clone size: .
CDR3 length: 14

CDR3 DNA: TGCAGCGTTCTATTGGTCACAGGCGCAGAAAAACTGTTTTTT
CDR3 protein: CSVLLVTGAEKLFF
V gene: TRBV29-1
J gene: TRBJ1-4
D gene: .
clone size: .
CDR3 length: 14